One sample yielded the 19 T cell receptor beta chains listed below, sequenced in a study of blood T cell repertoires in COVID-19. TCRdb keeps only in-frame clones here, not all; method: immunoSEQ multiplex PCR. Of 150,000 or so clones listed, approximately 86% were seen once; the top ten hold approximately 1.3%. The sample consisted of peripheral blood. These receptors were collected from a man in his 60s who had recovered from COVID-19.

J is TRBJ2-5 and V is TRBV18, with D tentatively TRBD1 (5 bases). Germline CDR1 reads KGHSH; CDR2 reads LQKENI. The CDR3 covers 20 residues. Between the trimmed V and J ends, which lost 4 bases and 3 bases, there was a span of 30 bases. The CDR3 coding sequence is TGTGCCAGCTCACAGTACAGACCCCGGACACTCGCCGCGGTTGAAGAGACCCAGTACTTC. Its translation is CASSQYRPRTLAAVEETQYF.

The V gene is TRBV7-8, the J gene TRBJ2-3; 8 bases are a match to TRBD2. Per germline, CDR1 SGHVS and CDR2 FQNEAQ. V gave up 10 bases and J gave up 1 base; unmatched junction bases: 4. CDR3 length: 13 amino acids. CDR3 sequence (DNA): TGTGCCACCCTACTAGCGGGCACAGATACGCAGTATTTT. Encoded protein: CATLLAGTDTQYF.

The CDR3 DNA reads as TGTGCCTGGAGTGAGGGCGGGGGTCAGCCCCAGCATTTT. Its translation: CAWSEGGGQPQHF. The gene calls are TRBV30 and TRBJ1-5; a possible D gene is TRBD1 (5 bases). CDR3 size: 13 residues. Trimming left V 1 base short and J 6 bases short, with 10 bases between. The germline CDR1 and CDR2 sequences are GTSNPN and SVGIG (reference sequence).

This chain uses TRBV18 with TRBJ1-3; D unresolved. Trimming left V 0 bases short and J 0 bases short, with 6 bases between. This CDR3 comprises 15 residues. CDR1 and CDR2 (germline): KGHSH, LQKENI. The CDR3 region is CASSPPYSSGNTIYF. CDR3 DNA sequence: TGTGCCAGCTCACCACCGTACAGCTCTGGAAACACCATATATTTT.

The chain links TRBV6-5 to TRBJ1-2; 7 bases map to TRBD1. The CDR3 length is 15 residues. Trimming cost V 8 bases and J 6 bases; bases outside gene matches: 15. CDR1 is MNHEY and CDR2 is SVGAGI in the germline V gene. CDR3 bases: TGTGCCAGCCAGGACAGGAGCCCCTCTCTAAATGGCTACACCTTC. This translates into CASQDRSPSLNGYTF.

This chain links TRBV6-5 with TRBJ1-2; 7 bases align to TRBD1. The CDR3 spans 14 residues. The germline CDR1 and CDR2 sequences are MNHEY and SVGAGI. V dropped 4 bases and J dropped 7; count of bases not matched to a gene: 9. This chain's CDR3 is CASSSDRAGSGYTF. The CDR3 nucleotides read TGTGCCAGCAGTTCCGACAGGGCGGGTAGTGGCTACACCTTC.

The gene calls are TRBV30 and TRBJ1-1; no clear D. Trimming took off 0 bases at V and 4 bases at J, with 12 bases between the two ends. Germline V gene sequence: CDR1 GTSNPN, CDR2 SVGIG (reference sequence). The CDR3 consists of 14 residues. The CDR3 is CAWSVEWRGTEAFF. The CDR3 region has the DNA TGTGCCTGGAGTGTCGAATGGCGAGGCACTGAAGCTTTCTTT.

The chain joins TRBV9 to TRBJ2-3, with TRBD1 identical over 7 bases. Germline CDR1 reads SGDLS; CDR2 reads YYNGEE. The CDR3 runs 15 residues. J gave up 4 bases and V 3 bases, and 8 bases lay outside the gene matches. The CDR3 protein is CASSGNRQGADTQYF. Here the CDR3 DNA reads TGTGCCAGCAGCGGAAATCGACAGGGTGCAGATACGCAGTATTTT.

V and J are TRBV5-1 and TRBJ2-2, with a tentative D call TRBD1 (5 bases). CDR1 and CDR2 (germline): SGHRS, YFSETQ. The CDR3 covers 16 residues. The V and J ends lost 3 bases and 0 bases respectively, with 12 bases between them. The CDR3 loop reads CASSSIQVSNTGELFF. The CDR3 DNA is TGCGCCAGCAGCTCAATACAGGTTTCGAACACCGGGGAGCTGTTTTTT.

The chain has TRBV29-1 and TRBJ2-1; 8 bases fit TRBD2. The V segment lost 7 bases and the J segment 4 bases; nucleotides outside the gene matches: 9. The CDR3 runs to 14 residues. CDR1 and CDR2 (germline): SQVTM, ANQGSEA. The CDR3 region has the DNA TGCAGCGGTAATAGCGGGGCCCCTTACAATGAGCAGTTCTTC. Protein sequence: CSGNSGAPYNEQFF.

This sequence joins TRBV9 and TRBJ1-5; tentative D call: TRBD1 (6 bases). V was trimmed by 7 bases and J by 4 bases, leaving 12 bases between them. Germline CDR1 reads SGDLS; CDR2 reads YYNGEE. The CDR3 totals 13 residues. The CDR3 is CASGARGNQPQHF. CDR3 coding DNA: TGTGCCAGCGGAGCCAGGGGAAATCAGCCCCAGCATTTT. The complete variable domain, with remaining parts taken from reference TRBV9 and TRBJ1-5, reads DSGVTQTPKHLITATGQRVTLRCSPRSGDLSVYWYQQSLDQGLQFLIQYYNGEERAKGNILERFSAQQFPDLHSELNLSSLELGDSALYFCASGARGNQPQHFGDGTRLSIL.

J is TRBJ1-2 and V is TRBV4-1; maybe TRBD1 (6 bases). Germline V gene lookup returns CDR1 MGHRA and CDR2 YSYEKL. The CDR3 length is 15 residues. V lost 2 bases and J lost 5, with 15 bases in between. The CDR3 reads CASSQQDSPGYGYTF. CDR3 DNA sequence: TGCGCCAGCAGCCAACAGGACAGCCCTGGATATGGCTACACCTTC.

This chain joins TRBV15 and TRBJ2-5; perhaps TRBD2 as D (6 bases). CDR3 length: 16 residues. Germline V lookup: CDR1 LNHNV, CDR2 YYDKDF (reference sequence). Trimming took off 1 base at V and 2 bases at J, with 14 bases between the two ends. CDR3 sequence reads: CATSRGRGLTQETQYF. In nucleotides, the CDR3 is TGTGCCACCAGCAGAGGAAGGGGACTTACACAAGAGACCCAGTACTTC.

This clone was observed a single time. The chain carries TRBV20-1 and TRBJ2-7; a weak D match, TRBD1 (6 bases). V lost 7 bases and J 1 base, leaving 8 bases between the germline ends. Germline CDR1 and CDR2: DFQATT and SNEGSKA (reference sequence). CDR3 size: 11 residues. In DNA, the CDR3 is TGCAGTGTCGGGACATCCTACGAGCAGTACTTC. It is translated as CSVGTSYEQYF.

In its sample, this clone is medium-sized (0.01 to 0.1%). The chain combines TRBV6-6 with TRBJ1-5; D is uncertain. V lost 5 bases and J 5 bases, leaving 22 bases between the germline ends. The germline V gene has CDR1 MNHNY and CDR2 SVGAGI (reference sequence). The CDR3 has 17 residues. CDR3 nucleotide sequence: TGTGCCAGCAGTCCCGCCCCCTACGACGGAGCCTATCAGCCCCAGCATTTT. Amino acid sequence: CASSPAPYDGAYQPQHF.

This chain connects TRBV5-1 to TRBJ1-3, with 8 bases that match TRBD1. CDR1 SGHRS and CDR2 YFSETQ come from the germline V gene. Losses at the gene ends were 4 bases for V and 4 bases for J; bases not matched to a gene: 4. The CDR3 has 14 residues. This CDR3 is CASSPTGVGNTIYF. The DNA for the CDR3 is TGCGCCAGCAGCCCGACAGGGGTAGGAAACACCATATATTTT.

J is TRBJ2-1 and V is TRBV24-1, with 10 bases that match TRBD2. The ends lost 3 bases at V and 3 bases at J; junction bases unmatched: 4. This CDR3 contains 16 residues. The germline CDR1 and CDR2 sequences are KGHDR and SFDVKD. The CDR3 spells CATSDAIAGGYNEQFF. For the CDR3, the DNA is TGTGCCACCAGTGATGCCATAGCGGGGGGCTACAATGAGCAGTTCTTC.

The chain uses TRBV6-5 and TRBJ1-2; 7 bases agree with TRBD1. Germline assignment: CDR1 MNHEY and CDR2 SVGAGI. V shed 4 bases, J shed 3 bases, and the junction held 5 bases outside the gene matches. This CDR3 comprises 14 residues. CDR3 sequence reads: CASSFQGGHYGYTF. The CDR3 DNA follows: TGTGCCAGCAGTTTTCAGGGGGGCCACTATGGCTACACCTTC.

The genes are TRBV6-5 and TRBJ1-2; D not resolved. The CDR3 covers 12 residues. CDR1 is MNHEY and CDR2 is SVGAGI in the germline V gene. Trimming took 2 bases from V and 5 from J, leaving 6 bases between them. In nucleotides, the CDR3 is TGTGCCAGCAGTTACGGTCGGTATGGCTACACCTTC. This sequence encodes CASSYGRYGYTF.